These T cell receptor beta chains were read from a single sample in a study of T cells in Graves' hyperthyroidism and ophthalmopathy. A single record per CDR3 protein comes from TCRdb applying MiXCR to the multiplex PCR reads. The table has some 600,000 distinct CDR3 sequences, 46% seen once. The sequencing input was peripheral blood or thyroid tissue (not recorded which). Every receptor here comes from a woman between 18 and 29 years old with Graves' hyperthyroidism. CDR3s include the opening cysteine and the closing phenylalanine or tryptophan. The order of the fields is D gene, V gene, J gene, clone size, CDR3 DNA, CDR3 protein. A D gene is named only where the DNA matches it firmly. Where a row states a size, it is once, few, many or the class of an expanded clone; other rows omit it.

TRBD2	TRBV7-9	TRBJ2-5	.	TGTGCCAGACTAGCGGGCCGCCAAGAGACCCAGTACTTC	CARLAGRQETQYF
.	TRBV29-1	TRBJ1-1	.	TGCAGCGTTGAAGGTCTCTGGGGAAAGAACACTGAAGCTTTCTTT	CSVEGLWGKNTEAFF
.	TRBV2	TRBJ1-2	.	TGTGCCAGCAGTGCTTACACGGGCCGGGGGTACGGCTACACCTTC	CASSAYTGRGYGYTF
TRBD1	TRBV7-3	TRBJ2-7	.	TGTGCCACCACCCAACCGACAGGGGCCCACGAGCAGTACTTC	CATTQPTGAHEQYF
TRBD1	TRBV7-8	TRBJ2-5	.	TGCGCCAGCAGCCAAGATGGCAGGGGGCAAGAGACCCAGTACTTC	CASSQDGRGQETQYF
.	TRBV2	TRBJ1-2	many	TGTGCCAGCAGTGATAGACAGGCGGCCTATGGCTACACCTTC	CASSDRQAAYGYTF
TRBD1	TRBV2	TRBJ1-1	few	TGTGCCAGCAGCGACTGGGGACAGGGGGCATCTGAAGCTTTCTTT	CASSDWGQGASEAFF
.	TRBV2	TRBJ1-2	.	TGTGCCAGCAGTTTAAACGACAGGAGCGGTGACTACACCTTC	CASSLNDRSGDYTF
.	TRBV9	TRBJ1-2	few	TGTGCCAGTAGCCCTTTGGACGGCCTTAGGAGCTACACCTTC	CASSPLDGLRSYTF
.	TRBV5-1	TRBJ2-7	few	TGCGCCAGCGCAGAACAGGGATACCCCTACGAGCAGTACTTC	CASAEQGYPYEQYF
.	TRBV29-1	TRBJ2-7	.	TGCAGCGTTGAAGAGGGGACAAAAGGGGCCTACGAGCAGTACTTC	CSVEEGTKGAYEQYF
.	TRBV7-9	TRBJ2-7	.	TGTGCCAGCAGCCAAAGAGGAAATCCCTACGAGCAGTACTTC	CASSQRGNPYEQYF
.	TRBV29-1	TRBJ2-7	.	TGCAGCGTTCCAGGGAACTCGCACGAGCAGTACTTC	CSVPGNSHEQYF
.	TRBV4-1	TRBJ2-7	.	TGCGCCAGCAGCCAAGGTAGCGACAGCTCCTACGAGCAGTACTTC	CASSQGSDSSYEQYF
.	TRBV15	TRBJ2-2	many	TGTGCCACCAGTCCCTCGTCACGAAGGGTCACCGGGGAGCTGTTTTTT	CATSPSSRRVTGELFF
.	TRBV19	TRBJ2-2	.	TGTGCCAGTAGTATCCAGACCGGGGAGCTGTTTTTT	CASSIQTGELFF
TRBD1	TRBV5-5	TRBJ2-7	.	TGTGCCTGCAATCCGGGACAGGGGACTAAGAGCCAGTACTTC	CACNPGQGTKSQYF
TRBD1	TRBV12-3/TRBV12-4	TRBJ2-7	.	TGTGCCAGCAGTTTCCCGGGACAGGGTAGGCACGAGCAGTACTTC	CASSFPGQGRHEQYF
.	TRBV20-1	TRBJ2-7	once	TGCAGTGCTAGGGGGGAACTAGGGACGGAGCAGTACTTC	CSARGELGTEQYF
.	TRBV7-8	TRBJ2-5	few	TGTGCCAGCAGCCCCTACAGGAAACAAGAGACCCAGTACTTC	CASSPYRKQETQYF
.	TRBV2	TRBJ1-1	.	TGTGCCAGCAGTTTAGAGGGGGGGACGAACACTGAAGCTTTCTTT	CASSLEGGTNTEAFF
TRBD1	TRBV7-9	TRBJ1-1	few	TGTGCCAGCAGCTTTAGCGGACAGGGGTTAACTGAAGCTTTCTTT	CASSFSGQGLTEAFF
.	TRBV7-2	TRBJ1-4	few	TGTGCCAGCAGCTTGGAGGGCTACACTAATGAAAAACTGTTTTTT	CASSLEGYTNEKLFF
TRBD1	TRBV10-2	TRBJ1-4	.	TGTGCCAGCAGTTTGGGACAGGTCGAAGAAAAACTGTTTTTT	CASSLGQVEEKLFF
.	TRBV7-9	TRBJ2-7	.	TGTGCCAGCAGCCCGGGATCTCTTTGGCCCGAGCAGTACTTC	CASSPGSLWPEQYF
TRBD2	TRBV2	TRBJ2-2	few	TGTGCCAGCAGGTCTAGCGGGACAAACACCGGGGAGCTGTTTTTT	CASRSSGTNTGELFF
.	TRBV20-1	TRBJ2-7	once	TGCAGTGCTAGACGACTTTCTCCCTCCTACGAGCAGTACTTC	CSARRLSPSYEQYF
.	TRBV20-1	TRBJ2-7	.	TGCAGTGCCCCGGGGGCGGCCACCTACGAGCAGTACTTC	CSAPGAATYEQYF
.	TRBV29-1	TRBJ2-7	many	TGCAGCGTTGAGGGTCTACCGGGCGAGCAGTACTTC	CSVEGLPGEQYF
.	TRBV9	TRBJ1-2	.	TGTGCCAGCAGCGGTTATGGCTGCACCTTC	CASSGYGCTF
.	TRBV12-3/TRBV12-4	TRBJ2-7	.	TGTGCCAGCAGTCGGACAGCCGAGCAGTACTTC	CASSRTAEQYF
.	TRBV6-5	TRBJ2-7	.	TGTGCCAGCAGTTACTCCCAGGGATTAAGCTACGAGCAGTACTTC	CASSYSQGLSYEQYF
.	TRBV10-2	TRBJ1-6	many	TGCGCCAGCAGTGAACCGAACACCGGGACAATTAATTCACCCCTCCACTTT	CASSEPNTGTINSPLHF
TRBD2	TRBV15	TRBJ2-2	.	TGTGCCACCAGCAGAGATAGCGGGGCGAACACCGGGGAGCTGTTTTTT	CATSRDSGANTGELFF
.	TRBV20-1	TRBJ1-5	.	TGCAGTGCCGCGTGGACAGCCACCTATTTTAGCAATCAGCCCCAGCATTTT	CSAAWTATYFSNQPQHF
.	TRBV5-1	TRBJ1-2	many	TGCGCCAGCAAGTTGGCAGGGTTCGGCTACACCTTC	CASKLAGFGYTF
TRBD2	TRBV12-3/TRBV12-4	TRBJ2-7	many	TGTGCCAGCAGTTCCACTAGCGGGAACTACGAGCAGTACTTC	CASSSTSGNYEQYF
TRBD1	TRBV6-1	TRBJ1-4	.	TGTGCCAGCAGCTCCCGGGACAGGGCCCTCCGCTCTGGGGCGAATGAAAAACTGTTTTTT	CASSSRDRALRSGANEKLFF
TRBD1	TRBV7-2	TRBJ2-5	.	TGTGCCAGCTTAACAGGGGAAGAGACCCAGTACTTC	CASLTGEETQYF
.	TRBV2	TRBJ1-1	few	TGTGCCAGCAGTGAATTGCTTTTCACTGAAGCTTTCTTT	CASSELLFTEAFF
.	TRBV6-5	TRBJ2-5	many	TGTGCCAGCAGTTACTCAGCGGAAGAGACCCAGTACTTC	CASSYSAEETQYF
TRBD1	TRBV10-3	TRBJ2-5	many	TGTGCCGCCAAGACAGGGGTGGGCCAAGAGACCCAGTACTTC	CAAKTGVGQETQYF
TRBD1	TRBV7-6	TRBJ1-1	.	TGTGCCAGCAGCCCTACAGGGGTGTACACTGAAGCTTTCTTT	CASSPTGVYTEAFF
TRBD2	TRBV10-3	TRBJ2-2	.	TGTGCCACCAGGACCCTAGCGGAGAACACCGGGGAGCTGTTTTTT	CATRTLAENTGELFF
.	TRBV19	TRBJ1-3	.	TGTGCCAGTAGTACCAGGGGAGGAAACACCATATATTTT	CASSTRGGNTIYF
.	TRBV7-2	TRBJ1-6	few	TGTGCCAGCAGCTTAAATCCCCAGCGGGATTCACCCCTCCACTTT	CASSLNPQRDSPLHF